What follows are 24 T cell receptor beta chains derived from one specimen sequenced in a study of T cell changes during pregnancy in multiple sclerosis (dated by TCRdb to between 2019 and 2020). The method behind the library was the immunoSEQ multiplex PCR assay. TCRdb re-hosts the immuneACCESS table, in-frame sequences only. Its copies lack some clones; in the studies checked, an unresolved V gene accounts for under half of them, and the cause for the rest is not known. Recorded for this sample are about 89,000 clones; 94% of them occurred a single time. The ten most abundant clones make up 0.7% to 1% of the sample. Specimen: peripheral blood, collected in the third trimester of pregnancy. Receptors were obtained from a female donor with multiple sclerosis, enrolled in a pregnancy study.

The rearrangement joins TRBV4-1 to TRBJ2-7, with D possibly being TRBD1 (5 bases). CDR1 is MGHRA and CDR2 is YSYEKL in the germline V gene. The CDR3 contains 13 residues. V lost 2 bases and J 3 bases, leaving 8 bases between the germline ends. The CDR3 DNA is TGCGCCAGCAGCCAAAGCCAGGGCTACGAGCAGTACTTC. It codes for CASSQSQGYEQYF.

The CDR3 spells CASSQGRGARDQPQHF. The DNA of the CDR3 is TGCGCCAGCAGCCAAGGGCGGGGGGCAAGGGATCAGCCCCAGCATTTT. The chain couples TRBV4-1 to TRBJ1-5, with D perhaps matching TRBD1 (6 bases). Germline assignment: CDR1 MGHRA and CDR2 YSYEKL. Trimming took 1 base from V and 5 from J, leaving 15 bases between them. The CDR3 extends over 16 amino acids.

The gene calls are TRBV5-6 and TRBJ2-6; no clear D gene. This CDR3 is built from 15 residues. Trimming removed 1 base from V and 2 bases from J, with 7 bases in between. CDR1 SGHDT and CDR2 YYEEEE come from the germline V gene. CDR3 loop: CASSLPRAGANVLTF. CDR3 in DNA: TGTGCCAGCAGCTTGCCACGAGCTGGGGCCAACGTCCTGACTTTC. Based on the CDR3 plus reference TRBV5-6 and TRBJ2-6, the full variable domain is DAGVTQSPTHLIKTRGQQVTLRCSPKSGHDTVSWYQQALGQGPQFIFQYYEEEERQRGNFPDRFSGHQFPNYSSELNVNALLLGDSALYLCASSLPRAGANVLTFGAGSRLTVL.

The V and J genes are TRBV5-1 and TRBJ2-7, with TRBD2 matching over 7 bases. The CDR3 sequence is 18 residues long. Germline V gene data show CDR1 as SGHRS and CDR2 as YFSETQ. Trimming removed 1 base from V and 0 bases from J; junction bases left unmatched: 13. This CDR3 is CASSLKAPGTTSSYEQYF. CDR3 in DNA: TGCGCCAGCAGCTTGAAAGCCCCCGGGACTACCAGCTCCTACGAGCAGTACTTC.

The chain carries TRBV7-2 and TRBJ1-1; D is unclear. Trimming pared 3 bases from V and 1 base from J, leaving 9 bases between. The germline V gene has CDR1 SGHTA and CDR2 FQGNSA. The CDR3 loop spans 14 amino acids. CDR3 nucleotide sequence: TGTGCCAGCAGCTTCGGCGGGAGGAACACTGAAGCTTTCTTT. Protein product: CASSFGGRNTEAFF.

This rearrangement joins TRBV28 to TRBJ2-7; 7 bases are a match to TRBD1. Germline V gene sequence: CDR1 MDHEN, CDR2 SYDVKM. The CDR3 has 13 residues. The junction had 7 bases not matched to a gene; V was cut back by 6 bases and J by 5 bases. The CDR3 region has the DNA TGTGCCAGCAGGCCTAGAGGGGGCGACGAGCAGTACTTC. It encodes CASRPRGGDEQYF.

This clone was seen a single time. The rearrangement uses TRBV11-2 and TRBJ2-1; maybe TRBD2 (6 bases). Trimming removed 6 bases from V and 0 bases from J, with 15 bases in between. CDR3 length equals 16 residues. Germline V lookup: CDR1 SGHAT, CDR2 FQNNGV. The CDR3 DNA follows: TGTGCCAGCAGGAGTATAGCGGTTAGCTCCTACAATGAGCAGTTCTTC. This sequence encodes CASRSIAVSSYNEQFF. Filled out from reference TRBV11-2 and TRBJ2-1, the complete variable domain reads EAGVAQSPRYKIIEKRQSVAFWCNPISGHATLYWYQQILGQGPKLLIQFQNNGVVDDSQLPKDRFSAERLKGVDSTLKIQPAKLEDSAVYLCASRSIAVSSYNEQFFGPGTRLTVL.

The chain recombines TRBV5-4 with TRBJ1-1; D unclear. Trimming left V 6 bases short and J 8 bases short, with 14 bases between. Per the germline V gene, CDR1 is SGHNT and CDR2 is YYREEE (reference sequence). The CDR3 totals 12 residues. The CDR3 spells CASTSSGREAFF. The CDR3 DNA reads TGTGCCAGCACCAGTTCAGGCAGGGAAGCTTTCTTT.

This chain links TRBV13 with TRBJ2-1; weak D call: TRBD2 (5 bases). Trimming removed 5 bases at V and 6 bases at J, with 17 bases between. The CDR3 extends over 15 amino acids. Germline lookup yields CDR1 PRHDT and CDR2 FYEKMQ (reference sequence). This chain's CDR3 is CASSATGKWGNEQFF. In nucleotides, the CDR3 is TGTGCCAGCAGCGCGACGGGAAAGTGGGGCAATGAGCAGTTCTTC.

The J gene is TRBJ2-2, the V gene TRBV9; perhaps TRBD1 as D (5 bases). Germline-derived CDR1 and CDR2 are SGDLS and YYNGEE. The V end lost 0 bases, the J end lost 0 bases, and 18 bases lay between the germline ends. The CDR3 runs 19 residues. CDR3 DNA: TGTGCCAGCAGCGTAGATGGACACCGCCCGACCACGAACACCGGGGAGCTGTTTTTT. As protein: CASSVDGHRPTTNTGELFF.

V and J are TRBV25-1 and TRBJ1-1; TRBD1 is a possible D gene (5 bases). Trimming left V 1 base short and J 1 base short, with 10 bases between. Germline V lookup: CDR1 MGHDK, CDR2 SYGVNS. CDR3 size: 15 residues. CDR3: CASSESGRANTEAFF. The CDR3 DNA is TGTGCCAGCAGTGAATCGGGCAGGGCGAACACTGAAGCTTTCTTT.

The chain is built from TRBV11-2 and TRBJ2-2; 8 bases map to TRBD2. CDR3 length: 16 amino acids. The germline CDR1 and CDR2 sequences are SGHAT and FQNNGV. Losses at the gene ends were 5 bases for V and 3 bases for J; bases not matched to a gene: 8. CDR3 sequence: CASSPPGLVHTGELFF. The CDR3 DNA is TGTGCCAGCAGCCCCCCGGGACTAGTTCACACCGGGGAGCTGTTTTTT.

J is TRBJ1-1 and V is TRBV5-1, with 7 bases aligning to TRBD1. V lost 4 bases, J lost 0 bases, and 15 bases stayed unmatched. The CDR3 is made up of 18 amino acids. From germline, CDR1 is SGHRS and CDR2 YFSETQ. CDR3 nucleotides: TGCGCCAGCAGCCCCACTGGCCAAGGGGGCAACATGAACACTGAAGCTTTCTTT. Encoded protein: CASSPTGQGGNMNTEAFF.

This chain connects TRBV19 to TRBJ2-7, with 9 bases that match TRBD2. With 5 bases clipped from V and 3 bases from J, the junction kept 5 bases outside the gene matches. The V gene's germline CDR1 is LNHDA and CDR2 SQIVND (reference sequence). There are 14 residues in the CDR3. The CDR3 sequence: CASSSASGIYEQYF. The CDR3 coding sequence is TGTGCCAGTAGTTCTGCTAGCGGGATCTACGAGCAGTACTTC.

The genes are TRBV2 and TRBJ1-6, with 8 bases aligning to TRBD1. V lost 5 bases to trimming and J lost 9 bases; unmatched junction nucleotides: 12. CDR1 SNHLY and CDR2 FYNNEI come from the germline V gene. The CDR3 is 16 residues long. The CDR3 nucleotides are TGTGCCAGCAGTCCCACAGGGGGAGTAAGTCGTTCACCCCTCCACTTT. It is translated as CASSPTGGVSRSPLHF.

In DNA form, the CDR3 reads TGTGCCAGCAGGACAGGGGGAGAGCTGTTTTTT. It is translated as CASRTGGELFF. The chain combines TRBV27 with TRBJ2-2; 9 nucleotides line up with TRBD1. V was clipped by 6 bases and J by 11 bases; unmatched bases: 1. The CDR3 runs to 11 residues. Germline values: CDR1 MNHEY, CDR2 SMNVEV (reference sequence).

The CDR3 coding sequence is TGTGCCAGCAGACTCACAGGGTTCGGTGAGCAGTTCTTC. Translated: CASRLTGFGEQFF. The chain combines TRBV6-1 with TRBJ2-1; possibly TRBD1 for D (6 bases). Trimming shortened V by 6 bases and J by 9 bases, and 15 bases separated the two germline ends. Per germline, CDR1 MNHNS and CDR2 SASEGT. The length of the CDR3 is 13 residues.

This clone was observed a single time. This rearrangement joins TRBV27 to TRBJ2-7; D may be TRBD2 (5 bases). V lost 2 bases and J lost 2, with 10 bases in between. Germline V CDR1 and CDR2: MNHEY, SMNVEV (reference sequence). The CDR3 has 14 amino acids. The CDR3 DNA sequence: TGTGCCAGCAGTTTAGGACGAGGGACCTACGAGCAGTACTTC. The encoded protein is CASSLGRGTYEQYF.

The chain combines TRBV29-1 with TRBJ1-1; D is perhaps TRBD1 (5 bases). The CDR3 loop spans 15 amino acids. The V end lost 7 bases, the J end lost 7 bases, and 25 bases lay between the germline ends. Germline CDR1 SQVTM, CDR2 ANQGSEA. The DNA of the CDR3 is TGCAGCGGCACACACCTGGGAGGCGGGGCCCGTGAAGCTTTCTTT. This gives the protein CSGTHLGGGAREAFF.

V is TRBV9 and J is TRBJ2-5, with D uncertain. V lost 0 bases and J 5 bases, leaving 8 bases between the germline ends. This CDR3 is built from 13 residues. Germline V gene lookup returns CDR1 SGDLS and CDR2 YYNGEE. The CDR3 region is CASSVGHKETQYF. DNA for the CDR3: TGTGCCAGCAGCGTAGGCCACAAGGAGACCCAGTACTTC. Complete variable domain (other parts from reference TRBV9 and TRBJ2-5): DSGVTQTPKHLITATGQRVTLRCSPRSGDLSVYWYQQSLDQGLQFLIQYYNGEERAKGNILERFSAQQFPDLHSELNLSSLELGDSALYFCASSVGHKETQYFGPGTRLLVL.

This rearrangement joins TRBV28 to TRBJ1-1, with 8 nucleotides matching TRBD1. The germline V gene encodes CDR1 MDHEN and CDR2 SYDVKM. V shed 9 bases and J 1 base; nucleotides not matched to a gene: 4. CDR3 length: 13 amino acids. CDR3 DNA sequence: TGTGCCAGTAAGACAGGGGCGAACACTGAAGCTTTCTTT. Its protein product is CASKTGANTEAFF.

This sequence joins TRBV10-3 and TRBJ2-1; 8 bases are shared with TRBD2. This CDR3 spans 17 amino acids. The V gene's germline CDR1 is ENHRY and CDR2 SYGVKD. The ends lost 0 bases at V and 4 bases at J; junction bases unmatched: 8. CDR3 bases: TGTGCCATCAGTGAGTCGATGGGGGCTAGCGGGTACAATGAGCAGTTCTTC. Protein product: CAISESMGASGYNEQFF.

The chain couples TRBV6-1 to TRBJ1-1; 7 nucleotides agree with TRBD1. V shed 4 bases and J 3 bases; nucleotides not matched to a gene: 8. This CDR3 spans 15 amino acids. CDR1 and CDR2 from the germline V gene are MNHNS and SASEGT. The CDR3 reads CASSVRQGMYTEAFF. For the CDR3, the DNA is TGTGCCAGCAGTGTCCGACAGGGTATGTACACTGAAGCTTTCTTT.

V usage is TRBV4-1 and J usage is TRBJ1-2; D call uncertain. The CDR3 is 15 amino acids. The germline V and J ends were trimmed by 0 bases and 4 bases, with 12 bases remaining between them. CDR1 is MGHRA and CDR2 is YSYEKL in the germline V gene. CDR3 bases: TGCGCCAGCAGCCAAGAGGCAGCCCGGAGCTATGGCTACACCTTC. Residues: CASSQEAARSYGYTF.